A single sample gave rise to the 25 T cell receptor beta chains below, sequenced in a study of blood T cell repertoires in COVID-19. Data came from immunoSEQ multiplex PCR; TCRdb stores just in-frame clones and leaves some out. The sample gives about 64,000 clones, 75% to 85% of which show up once; roughly 12% is in the top ten. Sequencing used peripheral blood. The receptor set was obtained from a human donor in a cohort sampled during active COVID-19.

This clone appeared once. The chain has TRBV6-2 or TRBV6-3 and TRBJ2-3; 9 bases agree with TRBD1. Trimming took 4 bases from V and 1 from J; bases not matched to a gene: 9. The CDR3 sequence is 17 residues long. The germline V gene encodes CDR1 MNHEY and CDR2 SVGEGT. For the CDR3, the DNA is TGTGCCAGCAGTTTTACTGTCCGGACAGGGGGCACAGATACGCAGTATTTT. It specifies CASSFTVRTGGTDTQYF.

The gene calls are TRBV7-8 and TRBJ2-7; no clear D gene. Germline V gene data show CDR1 as SGHVS and CDR2 as FQNEAQ. This CDR3 region has 14 residues. V lost 5 bases, J lost 0 bases, and 11 bases lay in between. CDR3 amino acids: CASSGKRSSYEQYF. The CDR3 nucleotides are TGTGCCAGCAGCGGCAAAAGAAGCTCCTACGAGCAGTACTTC.

The chain uses TRBV6-5 and TRBJ1-2; D may be TRBD1 (5 bases). The CDR3 spans 12 residues. CDR1 is MNHEY, CDR2 SVGAGI, per germline. The germline V and J ends were trimmed by 5 bases and 7 bases, with 11 bases remaining between them. CDR3 in amino acids: CASSTGGGGYTF. As DNA, the CDR3 is TGTGCCAGCAGTACAGGCGGGGGTGGCTACACCTTC.

The count of this clone is one. The chain recombines TRBV5-1 with TRBJ1-2, with 11 bases matching TRBD1. J lost 4 bases, V lost 4 bases, and 6 bases had no gene match. The CDR3 covers 15 residues. CDR1 and CDR2 from the germline V gene are SGHRS and YFSETQ. CDR3 in DNA: TGCGCCAGCAGCCAAGGGACAGGGGGAGGCTATGGCTACACCTTC. This encodes CASSQGTGGGYGYTF.

The rearrangement links TRBV6-5 to TRBJ2-3; 7 bases match TRBD1. V shed 4 bases and J 6 bases; nucleotides not matched to a gene: 10. The CDR3 spans 15 residues. CDR1 is MNHEY, CDR2 SVGAGI, per germline. DNA for the CDR3: TGTGCCAGCAGTTCCGCGACAGGGAGCATGGATACGCAGTATTTT. Protein product: CASSSATGSMDTQYF.

The CDR3 region has the DNA TGCAGCGTTGACCCTGGGACTAGCTCCTACAATGAGCAGTTCTTC. Translation: CSVDPGTSSYNEQFF. The chain uses TRBV29-1 and TRBJ2-1; 8 bases agree with TRBD2. The junction had 4 bases not matched to a gene; V was cut back by 3 bases and J by 0 bases. The CDR3 is 15 amino acids. Germline V gene sequence: CDR1 SQVTM, CDR2 ANQGSEA.

The genes are TRBV5-1 and TRBJ1-1; TRBD1 might be the D (6 bases). Germline values: CDR1 SGHRS, CDR2 YFSETQ. This CDR3 region has 19 residues. Trimming took 1 base from V and 1 from J, leaving 23 bases between them. The CDR3 loop reads CASSLMLRTGRRRNTEAFF. CDR3 DNA sequence: TGCGCCAGCAGCTTGATGCTCAGAACAGGGCGAAGAAGGAACACTGAAGCTTTCTTT.

The chain recombines TRBV4-1 with TRBJ1-2, with TRBD1 as a possible D gene (6 bases). Trimming removed 2 bases from V and 0 bases from J, with 19 bases in between. The CDR3 has 18 residues. Germline CDR1 reads MGHRA; CDR2 reads YSYEKL. DNA of the CDR3: TGCGCCAGCAGCCAATACTTTGGGGGCAAGGAACCTAACTATGGCTACACCTTC. Residues: CASSQYFGGKEPNYGYTF.

This clone was counted once. The chain employs TRBV7-8 and TRBJ1-1; D is unresolved. Germline V CDR1 and CDR2: SGHVS, FQNEAQ. The germline V and J ends were trimmed by 5 bases and 7 bases, with 17 bases remaining between them. This CDR3 spans 14 amino acids. CDR3 sequence: CASSLSGLRDEAFF. Here the CDR3 DNA reads TGTGCCAGCAGCCTATCCGGACTGCGAGATGAAGCTTTCTTT.

This clone was seen a single time. This chain links TRBV19 with TRBJ2-1; D call uncertain. The CDR3 spans 14 residues. The V end lost 1 base, the J end lost 6 bases, and 10 bases lay between the germline ends. Looked up from germline, CDR1 is LNHDA and CDR2 is SQIVND (reference sequence). The DNA for the CDR3 is TGTGCCAGTAGTATAGCTCGCGCTGCCAATGAGCAGTTCTTC. It encodes CASSIARAANEQFF.

The V call is TRBV27, the J call TRBJ2-1, with D perhaps TRBD2 (6 bases). CDR1 and CDR2 from the germline V gene are MNHEY and SMNVEV (reference sequence). The germline V and J ends were trimmed by 7 bases and 5 bases, with 18 bases remaining between them. The CDR3 contains 15 residues. CDR3 residues: CASTLLWGVHNEQFF. The DNA for the CDR3 is TGTGCCAGCACCCTCCTCTGGGGGGTCCACAATGAGCAGTTCTTC.

This clone was seen only once. The chain joins TRBV3-1 (or the pseudogene TRBV3-2) to TRBJ2-1, with D tentatively TRBD2 (6 bases). Germline V gene sequence: CDR1 LGHDT, CDR2 YNNKEL (reference sequence). V was shortened by 5 bases and J by 2 bases, with 13 bases between the two germline ends. This CDR3 comprises 15 residues. Here the CDR3 DNA reads TGTGCCAGCAGCAGGGGACTCCCCGCCTACAATGAGCAGTTCTTC. Translating gives CASSRGLPAYNEQFF.

V gene TRBV10-2 combines with J gene TRBJ1-5; 7 bases fit TRBD1. CDR1 and CDR2 (germline): WSHSY, SAAADI. There are 15 residues in the CDR3. The V and J ends lost 3 bases and 6 bases, in that order; junction bases with no gene match: 8. The CDR3 sequence is CASSEGTAESQPQHF. The CDR3 DNA follows: TGCGCCAGCAGTGAAGGGACAGCCGAATCTCAGCCCCAGCATTTT.

The chain carries TRBV6-1 and TRBJ1-2; no reliable D call. The V gene lost 1 base and the J gene lost 12 bases, with 15 bases spanning the gap. The CDR3 covers 13 residues. Germline V gene data show CDR1 as MNHNS and CDR2 as SASEGT. The CDR3 DNA follows: TGTGCCAGCAGTGAAGTTGGTGGAACAGAGAACACCTTC. Amino acid sequence: CASSEVGGTENTF.

The chain recombines TRBV14 with TRBJ1-4; 7 bases map to TRBD1. V gave up 2 bases and J gave up 5 bases; unmatched junction bases: 2. Looked up from germline, CDR1 is SGHDN and CDR2 is FVKESK. This CDR3 region has 14 residues. CDR3 sequence reads: CASSQLGQNEKLFF. The CDR3 DNA reads TGTGCCAGCAGCCAACTGGGACAGAATGAAAAACTGTTTTTT.

J is TRBJ2-3 and V is TRBV2; tentative D call: TRBD1 (5 bases). The germline CDR1 and CDR2 sequences are SNHLY and FYNNEI. CDR3 length: 13 residues. Trimming removed 7 bases at V and 3 bases at J, with 11 bases between. The CDR3 DNA sequence: TGTGCCAGCATGGGGCGTACTACAGATACGCAGTATTTT. The encoded protein is CASMGRTTDTQYF.

The chain recombines TRBV4-1 with TRBJ1-2, with no clear D. The CDR3 covers 19 residues. CDR1 MGHRA and CDR2 YSYEKL come from the germline V gene. V was trimmed by 0 bases and J by 2 bases, leaving 22 bases between them. CDR3: CASSQDGFGSPPKNYGYTF. In DNA, the CDR3 is TGCGCCAGCAGCCAAGATGGCTTCGGGAGCCCCCCAAAAAACTATGGCTACACCTTC.

The CDR3 loop reads CASSFPGPKETQYF. The CDR3, as DNA: TGTGCCAGCAGCTTTCCGGGTCCAAAAGAGACCCAGTACTTC. The chain carries TRBV5-6 and TRBJ2-5; no reliable D call. This CDR3 comprises 14 residues. Germline assignment: CDR1 SGHDT and CDR2 YYEEEE. Trimming took off 2 bases at V and 3 bases at J, with 11 bases between the two ends.

This chain uses TRBV7-2 with TRBJ1-5; maybe TRBD1 (6 bases). Deletions cut 6 bases from V and 1 base from J, with 10 bases between. CDR1 is SGHTA, CDR2 FQGNSA, per germline. This CDR3 contains 14 residues. CDR3 region: CASSPTGSNQPQHF. The CDR3 DNA reads as TGTGCCAGCAGTCCGACAGGAAGCAATCAGCCCCAGCATTTT.

V is TRBV5-5 and J is TRBJ2-7, with a tentative D call TRBD2 (6 bases). The V gene lost 0 bases and the J gene lost 12 bases, with 16 bases spanning the gap. The germline CDR1 and CDR2 sequences are SGHKS and YYEKEE (reference sequence). The CDR3 consists of 13 residues. The CDR3 loop reads CASSLGAGNVPYF. Written as DNA, the CDR3 is TGTGCCAGCAGCTTGGGGGCGGGGAATGTTCCGTACTTC.

In this sample, this clone turned up once. This chain joins TRBV4-1 and TRBJ1-2; 7 positions match TRBD1. V trimming: 6 bases; J trimming: 4 bases; junction bases outside the gene matches: 8. The CDR3 sequence is 14 residues long. CDR1 is MGHRA, CDR2 YSYEKL, per germline. The CDR3 sequence is CASSPRQGLYGYTF. CDR3 nucleotides: TGCGCCAGCAGTCCCAGACAGGGCCTCTATGGCTACACCTTC.

Here the CDR3 reads CASSYYSGTDTQYF. The DNA for the CDR3 is TGTGCCAGCAGTTACTATTCGGGCACAGATACGCAGTATTTT. This sequence joins TRBV6-2 or TRBV6-3 and TRBJ2-3; D uncertain. V lost 1 base to trimming and J lost 1 base, with 6 bases between them. CDR1 is MNHEY and CDR2 is SVGEGT in the germline V gene. This CDR3 is 14 amino acids long.

The gene calls are TRBV20-1 and TRBJ2-2; D is unclear. V gave up 6 bases and J gave up 4 bases, with 6 bases separating them. This CDR3 is built from 11 residues. Germline V gene lookup returns CDR1 DFQATT and CDR2 SNEGSKA (reference sequence). The CDR3 region is CSAGATGELFF. Written as DNA, the CDR3 is TGCAGTGCCGGTGCCACCGGGGAGCTGTTTTTT.

The chain uses TRBV27 and TRBJ2-7, with 9 bases fitting TRBD1. The CDR3 runs 14 residues. Germline lookup yields CDR1 MNHEY and CDR2 SMNVEV (reference sequence). Trimming took 6 bases from V and 4 from J; bases not matched to a gene: 7. The CDR3 loop is CASRPGTGRYEQYF. In DNA form, the CDR3 reads TGTGCCAGCAGGCCCGGGACAGGGAGGTACGAGCAGTACTTC.

The chain joins TRBV7-2 to TRBJ2-3; 11 nucleotides match TRBD2. J lost 5 bases, V lost 1 base, and 2 bases had no gene match. Per the germline V gene, CDR1 is SGHTA and CDR2 is FQGNSA. This CDR3 is 15 amino acids long. CDR3 protein: CASSLVSGGEDTQYF. In nucleotides, the CDR3 is TGTGCCAGCAGCTTAGTTAGCGGGGGGGAAGATACGCAGTATTTT.